The 21 T cell receptor beta chains below come from one sample, sequenced in a study of T cell responses to AZD1222 COVID-19 vaccine. Profiled with immunoSEQ multiplex PCR; TCRdb holds only in-frame clones, not every one. The repertoire holds 100,000 to 150,000 clones, with 91% as singletons. The starting material was peripheral blood, obtained 28 days after the second AZD1222 dose. The receptors come from an adult who received the AZD1222 COVID-19 vaccine.

This chain joins TRBV10-3 and TRBJ1-1; 8 bases align to TRBD1. The CDR3 has 14 amino acids. Trimming at V came to 5 bases and at J to 5 bases, leaving 7 bases not matched to a gene. Per the germline V gene, CDR1 is ENHRY and CDR2 is SYGVKD. CDR3 coding DNA: TGTGCCATCAGTATACAGGGGGAGGAAACTGAAGCTTTCTTT. Protein sequence: CAISIQGEETEAFF.

Only one count was recorded for this clone. Mismatch with germline at one junction end may stem from a read error. The chain links TRBV7-7 to TRBJ2-1, with 9 bases fitting TRBD2. The CDR3 runs 15 residues. Germline V gene sequence: CDR1 SSHAT, CDR2 FNYEAQ (reference sequence). CDR3 sequence: CASSLASGAYNEQFF. The CDR3 DNA reads TGTGCTAGCAGCTTAGCTAGCGGGGCCTACAATGAGCAGTTCTTC. Complete variable domain (other parts from reference TRBV7-7 and TRBJ2-1): GAGVSQSPRYKVTKRGQDVTLRCDPISSHATLYWYQQALGQGPEFLTYFNYEAQPDKSGLPSDRFSAERPEGSISTLTIQRTEQRDSAMYRCASSLASGAYNEQFFGPGTRLTVL.

The J gene is TRBJ1-3, the V gene TRBV6-5; 8 bases align to TRBD1. V lost 6 bases and J lost 2; bases outside the gene matches: 6. Germline loops: CDR1 MNHEY, CDR2 SVGAGI. The CDR3 loop spans 15 amino acids. CDR3 DNA: TGTGCCAGCAGGTATCAGGGGGCCGCTGGAAACACCATATATTTT. It yields the protein CASRYQGAAGNTIYF.

Only one count was recorded for this clone. The rearrangement uses TRBV6-1 and TRBJ1-6; no clear D. The germline CDR1 and CDR2 sequences are MNHNS and SASEGT. The CDR3 runs 15 residues. V dropped 2 bases and J dropped 6 bases, with 11 bases sitting between them. The CDR3 loop is CASSEYQTGNSPLHF. Here the CDR3 DNA reads TGTGCCAGCAGTGAATATCAGACGGGTAATTCACCCCTCCACTTT.

The rearrangement joins TRBV5-1 to TRBJ1-6, with 8 bases lining up with TRBD1. The CDR3 is made up of 16 amino acids. Trimming cost V 4 bases and J 7 bases; bases outside gene matches: 10. The V gene's germline CDR1 is SGHRS and CDR2 YFSETQ. Here the CDR3 reads CASSTATAGGNSPLHF. CDR3 DNA: TGCGCCAGCAGCACGGCCACAGCAGGGGGCAATTCACCCCTCCACTTT.

The chain is built from TRBV18 and TRBJ2-2; 8 nucleotides align to TRBD2. V dropped 6 bases and J dropped 3; count of bases not matched to a gene: 6. CDR3 length: 15 residues. Looked up from germline, CDR1 is KGHSH and CDR2 is LQKENI. For the CDR3, the DNA is TGTGCCAGCTCGTCCCCGGGGGGGGACACCGGGGAGCTGTTTTTT. Translating it yields CASSSPGGDTGELFF.

CDR3 sequence reads: CASSPQGASDQPQHF. CDR3 nucleotides: TGTGCCAGTAGCCCACAGGGGGCGTCCGATCAGCCCCAGCATTTT. The chain recombines TRBV19 with TRBJ1-5, with TRBD1 matching over 9 bases. The CDR3 is 15 amino acids. The V gene end was trimmed by 6 bases and the J gene end by 5 bases; junction bases not matched to a gene: 8. Per germline, CDR1 LNHDA and CDR2 SQIVND (reference sequence).

The rearrangement uses TRBV27 and TRBJ1-4; weak D call: TRBD1 (6 bases). This CDR3 is 14 amino acids long. CDR1 is MNHEY and CDR2 is SMNVEV in the germline V gene (reference sequence). V shed 4 bases and J shed 4 bases, with 10 bases lying between them. CDR3 DNA: TGTGCCAGCAGTTCCGGACAGCTTAATGAAAAACTGTTTTTT. Amino acid sequence: CASSSGQLNEKLFF.

The V gene is TRBV14, the J gene TRBJ1-6, with D possibly being TRBD1 (6 bases). The germline gives CDR1 SGHDN, CDR2 FVKESK. V lost 4 bases, J lost 5 bases, and 9 bases lay in between. The CDR3 length is 14 residues. Here the CDR3 DNA reads TGTGCCAGCAGCCCCGACAGGAATAATTCACCCCTCCACTTT. Translated, it gives CASSPDRNNSPLHF.

This rearrangement joins TRBV7-9 to TRBJ1-4, with 7 positions matching TRBD1. The trim removed 4 bases at V and 8 bases at J, leaving 10 bases unmatched. The CDR3 contains 15 residues. Looked up from germline, CDR1 is SEHNR and CDR2 is FQNEAQ (reference sequence). The CDR3 here is CASSSWKTGEEKLFF. CDR3 DNA sequence: TGTGCCAGCAGCTCCTGGAAAACAGGGGAGGAAAAACTGTTTTTT.

V usage is TRBV10-3 and J usage is TRBJ1-1; D not resolved. Trimming shortened V by 6 bases and J by 5 bases, and 10 bases separated the two germline ends. Per the germline V gene, CDR1 is ENHRY and CDR2 is SYGVKD. The CDR3 spans 12 residues. DNA of the CDR3: TGTGCCATCAGCTCCGGGGAGACTGAAGCTTTCTTT. It translates to CAISSGETEAFF.

The chain recombines TRBV21-1 with TRBJ1-4; whether TRBD1, the table's D call, matches the DNA was not checked. TRBV21-1 corresponds to a pseudogene. The CDR3 covers 14 residues. The CDR3 sequence: CASSKDREEEKLFF. In DNA form, the CDR3 reads TGTGCCAGCAGCAAAGACAGGGAAGAAGAAAAACTGTTTTTT.

The chain recombines TRBV19 with TRBJ1-4; D gene unclear. There are 15 residues in the CDR3. The V gene lost 7 bases and the J gene lost 3 bases, with 15 bases spanning the gap. Germline-derived CDR1 and CDR2 are LNHDA and SQIVND (reference sequence). The CDR3 DNA sequence: TGTGCCAGTACCTCGGGCGGACGGCCTAATGAAAAACTGTTTTTT. Amino acids: CASTSGGRPNEKLFF. The full variable domain, in which reference TRBV19 and TRBJ1-4 provide the parts outside the CDR3, is DGGITQSPKYLFRKEGQNVTLSCEQNLNHDAMYWYRQDPGQGLRLIYYSQIVNDFQKGDIAEGYSVSREKKESFPLTVTSAQKNPTAFYLCASTSGGRPNEKLFFGSGTQLSVL.

The chain uses TRBV11-2 and TRBJ1-4; possible D gene TRBD1, 5 bases. Trimming left V 5 bases short and J 14 bases short, with 12 bases between. CDR1 is SGHAT and CDR2 is FQNNGV in the germline V gene. CDR3 length: 11 residues. CDR3 nucleotide sequence: TGTGCCAGCAGCGCGGGACCGACTCTGTTTTTT. It specifies CASSAGPTLFF.

This chain connects TRBV4-3 to TRBJ1-4; D remains ambiguous. Germline V gives CDR1 LGHNA, CDR2 YSLEER. The CDR3 runs 17 residues. The V and J ends lost 0 bases and 0 bases respectively, with 11 bases between them. The CDR3 bases are TGCGCCAGCAGCCAAGATAGTCAGTACTCAACTAATGAAAAACTGTTTTTT. Translating it yields CASSQDSQYSTNEKLFF.

The rearrangement uses TRBV6-5 and TRBJ1-1; D ambiguous. Trimming shortened V by 6 bases and J by 7 bases, and 9 bases separated the two germline ends. The CDR3 runs 11 residues. Germline loops: CDR1 MNHEY, CDR2 SVGAGI. The CDR3 spells CASRTFGEAFF. The CDR3, as DNA: TGTGCCAGCAGAACCTTTGGTGAAGCTTTCTTT.

The chain has TRBV28 and TRBJ1-2; perhaps TRBD1 as D (5 bases). V lost 5 bases, J lost 0 bases, and 16 bases lay in between. There are 16 residues in the CDR3. Germline-derived CDR1 and CDR2 are MDHEN and SYDVKM. The CDR3 spells CASSLPDSNPNYGYTF. CDR3 nucleotides: TGTGCCAGCAGTCTGCCTGACAGTAACCCTAACTATGGCTACACCTTC.

V is TRBV7-9 and J is TRBJ1-5; D unclear. The V end lost 5 bases, the J end lost 5 bases, and 10 bases lay between the germline ends. CDR1 and CDR2 from the germline V gene are SEHNR and FQNEAQ (reference sequence). This CDR3 comprises 13 residues. The CDR3 reads CASSTDGDQPQHF. CDR3 DNA: TGTGCCAGCAGCACGGACGGAGATCAGCCCCAGCATTTT.

The chain joins TRBV5-3 to TRBJ2-1, with D tentatively TRBD1 (5 bases). TRBV5-3 is flagged as an ORF with uncertain function. The CDR3 is 15 residues long. V lost 3 bases and J lost 4, with 14 bases in between. The CDR3 reads CARSSRTKVYNEQFF. The CDR3, as DNA: TGTGCCAGAAGCTCCCGGACAAAGGTGTACAATGAGCAGTTCTTC.

V usage is TRBV5-5 and J usage is TRBJ1-2; 8 positions match TRBD1. Germline CDR1 SGHKS, CDR2 YYEKEE (reference sequence). The CDR3 is 15 residues long. J lost 3 bases, V lost 4 bases, and 8 bases had no gene match. CDR3 loop: CASSPGQGSYYGYTF. Written as DNA, the CDR3 is TGTGCCAGCAGCCCCGGACAGGGCTCTTACTATGGCTACACCTTC.

This clone was observed a few times. The J gene is TRBJ1-2, the V gene TRBV30; D ambiguous. Trimming pared 5 bases from V and 1 base from J, leaving 14 bases between. The CDR3 is made up of 14 amino acids. From germline, CDR1 is GTSNPN and CDR2 SVGIG (reference sequence). CDR3 nucleotide sequence: TGTGCCTGGGGGCGCCTGGACGGTAACTATGGCTACACCTTC. The encoded protein is CAWGRLDGNYGYTF. The complete variable domain, with remaining parts taken from reference TRBV30 and TRBJ1-2, reads SQTIHQWPATLVQPVGSPLSLECTVEGTSNPNLYWYRQAAGRGLQLLFYSVGIGQISSEVPQNLSASRPQDRQFILSSKKLLLSDSGFYLCAWGRLDGNYGYTFGSGTRLTVV.